In its sample, the clone carrying this T cell receptor (beta chain) was seen many times. As yet, its antigen is unknown. This entry belongs to a study of immune heterogeneity within non-small cell lung tumors. Findings and caveats of the study: Different tumor locations in one patient shared dominant CDR3 beta clonotypes yet harbored unique high-frequency clones.

CDR1 is DFQATT and CDR2 is SNEGSKA in the germline V gene (reference sequence). The V segment lost 3 bases and the J segment 1 base; nucleotides outside the gene matches: 0. The CDR3 consists of 13 residues. Multiplex PCR amplified TCR beta CDR3 with 32 V and 13 J primers. TCRdb re-analysed the multiplex PCR reads in MiXCR, keeping a single row per CDR3 protein. The table shows roughly 10,000 distinct CDR3 sequences, with around 27% occurring only once. Template input, which was bulk tumor genomic DNA, totaled 600 to 650 ng per sample. Several biopsies were spaced far apart within each primary tumor and obtained as surgery took place. With untreated, newly diagnosed non-small cell lung cancer, the patients went on to undergo curative surgery.

The receptor was derived from a woman between 45 and 60 years old with non-small cell lung cancer. Sequenced: lung tumor tissue. The chain recombines TRBV20-1 with TRBJ2-3; the match to TRBD2 covers 8 bases. CDR3 nucleotide sequence: TGCAGTGCTAGCGGGAGGGGCACAGATACGCAGTATTTT. It yields the protein CSASGRGTDTQYF.